This paragraph reports one T cell receptor beta chain. Its antigen is still unknown. Germline V lookup: CDR1 KGHSH, CDR2 LQKENI. This CDR3 region has 14 residues. After removal of 7 bases from V and 0 bases from J, the junction contained 3 bases not matched to a gene. The data belong to a study of T cells after yellow fever vaccination. Study-wide results and caveats: Subsequent booster samples again held most clones from primary vaccination (less than 98% CD4, approximately 86% CD8). It was the secondary response that reached its peak faster, day 5 versus 15, but it was weaker. Any FACS-sorted repertoire could hold abundant clonotypes that contaminate it from the bulk population.

5'RACE template switching generated TCR cDNA, adding a universal primer site and UMIs. TCRdb re-analysed the 5' RACE reads in MiXCR, keeping a single row per CDR3 protein. The sample yields 300,000 to 350,000 distinct CDR3 sequences, 3% to 4.5% seen once. The source of this sequence is a man between 18 and 35 years old who received the YFV17D yellow fever vaccine. The material sequenced was PBMCs, taken 5 days after the yellow fever booster vaccination. This chain links TRBV18 with TRBJ1-3, with 7 positions matching TRBD1. DNA for the CDR3: TGTGCCAGCTACGGGACAGACTCTGGAAACACCATATATTTT. Residues: CASYGTDSGNTIYF.